These 21 T cell receptor beta chains originate from one sample sequenced in a study of blood T cell repertoires in COVID-19. Using immunoSEQ multiplex PCR, the repertoire was profiled, and TCRdb retains in-frame clones only, with some absent. This sample has over 200,000 clones, with around 90% found just once. The sequenced material came from peripheral blood. Receptors were obtained from a human donor in a cohort sampled during active COVID-19.

V gene TRBV19 combines with J gene TRBJ1-2; no definite D call. The CDR3 has 14 residues. V was cut by 7 bases and J by 4 bases, with 16 bases left in between. The germline V gene has CDR1 LNHDA and CDR2 SQIVND (reference sequence). This CDR3 reads CASKRAGRIYGYTF. CDR3 in DNA: TGTGCCAGTAAAAGGGCGGGCAGAATCTATGGCTACACCTTC.

This clone was detected a few times. The rearrangement links TRBV10-3 to TRBJ1-2, with 7 positions matching TRBD1. CDR1 and CDR2 from the germline V gene are ENHRY and SYGVKD. CDR3 size: 14 residues. The trim removed 6 bases at V and 8 bases at J, leaving 12 bases unmatched. For the CDR3, the DNA is TGTGCCATCAGCCCTAGGACAGGTCGTGAGGGCTACACCTTC. Its protein is CAISPRTGREGYTF.

A few counts support this clone. CDR3 coding DNA: TGTGCCAGCAGCAAGGAGGACAGATTAGATGGCTACACCTTC. It specifies CASSKEDRLDGYTF. The chain recombines TRBV6-5 with TRBJ1-2, with D maybe TRBD1 (6 bases). The CDR3 extends over 14 amino acids. Germline loops: CDR1 MNHEY, CDR2 SVGAGI. Trimming left V 6 bases short and J 6 bases short, with 17 bases between.

The genes are TRBV28 and TRBJ1-2; TRBD1 might be the D (5 bases). CDR1 MDHEN and CDR2 SYDVKM come from the germline V gene. The CDR3 contains 16 residues. Trimming removed 7 bases at V and 0 bases at J, with 18 bases between. The CDR3 DNA reads TGTGCCAGCAAGGGAACGGGGGACCCAGCTAACTATGGCTACACCTTC. Amino acids: CASKGTGDPANYGYTF.

This clone was counted a single time. The chain uses TRBV23-1 and TRBJ2-7; TRBD1 matches at 10 bases. TRBV23-1 is sorted into the ORF group, with uncertain function. The CDR3 extends over 15 amino acids. The J segment lost 5 bases and the V segment lost 4 bases, leaving 8 bases of the junction unmatched. The chain's CDR3 is CASSPDRGQCDEQYF. As DNA, the CDR3 is TGCGCCAGCAGTCCCGACAGGGGGCAATGCGACGAGCAGTACTTC.

This rearrangement joins TRBV4-1 to TRBJ1-2; 7 bases are shared with TRBD1. J was trimmed by 7 bases and V by 6 bases; bases with no gene match: 23. Germline lookup yields CDR1 MGHRA and CDR2 YSYEKL. CDR3 length: 18 residues. The CDR3 coding sequence is TGCGCCAGCAGTAACTGGCCCCGGACAGGAGATAAACAGGGTGGCTACACCTTC. This sequence encodes CASSNWPRTGDKQGGYTF.

The CDR3: CASSLTLFRSGGSYEQYF. The CDR3, as DNA: TGTGCCAGCAGCTTAACCCTTTTCCGTAGCGGGGGGTCGTACGAGCAGTACTTC. This chain joins TRBV11-2 and TRBJ2-7; 10 nucleotides agree with TRBD2. There are 18 residues in the CDR3. V was pared by 2 bases and J by 4 bases, with 14 bases of the junction left unmatched. The germline gives CDR1 SGHAT, CDR2 FQNNGV.

This clone came up once. The rearrangement uses TRBV7-9 and TRBJ1-2, with a weak D call TRBD1 (5 bases). This CDR3 is built from 14 residues. The V end lost 2 bases, the J end lost 8 bases, and 15 bases lay between the germline ends. Germline CDR1 SEHNR, CDR2 FQNEAQ (reference sequence). This CDR3 reads CASSLQGSGSGYTF. The CDR3 DNA sequence: TGTGCCAGCAGCTTACAGGGCAGTGGCTCCGGCTACACCTTC.

V usage is TRBV7-2 and J usage is TRBJ2-7, with D perhaps matching TRBD2 (7 bases). Germline V lookup: CDR1 SGHTA, CDR2 FQGNSA. This CDR3 contains 16 residues. Trimming took 6 bases from V and 2 from J, leaving 20 bases between them. This CDR3 reads CASRSSGGGLPYEQYF. The CDR3 DNA reads TGTGCCAGCAGATCATCCGGCGGGGGCCTTCCCTACGAGCAGTACTTC.

This clone was seen only once. This rearrangement joins TRBV11-1 to TRBJ1-6; unclear D gene. This CDR3 is built from 13 residues. V lost 6 bases, J lost 9 bases, and 12 bases lay in between. The V gene's germline CDR1 is SGHAT and CDR2 FQDESV (reference sequence). The CDR3 protein is CASSSRSGSPLHF. In DNA form, the CDR3 reads TGTGCCAGCAGTTCACGGTCGGGTTCACCCCTCCACTTT.

The J gene is TRBJ1-4, the V gene TRBV7-9, with a possible D match to TRBD1 (5 bases). This CDR3 contains 14 residues. The germline gives CDR1 SEHNR, CDR2 FQNEAQ (reference sequence). V was shortened by 5 bases and J by 5 bases, with 12 bases between the two germline ends. This CDR3 reads CASSTGTRNEKLFF. The CDR3 DNA is TGTGCCAGCAGCACCGGGACTCGCAATGAAAAACTGTTTTTT.

The V call is TRBV11-2, the J call TRBJ2-7; 7 bases line up with TRBD1. V dropped 2 bases and J dropped 2; count of bases not matched to a gene: 6. Germline V lookup: CDR1 SGHAT, CDR2 FQNNGV. This CDR3 has 15 amino acids. The CDR3 coding sequence is TGTGCCAGCAGCTTAAATACAGGGGCGGCCTACGAGCAGTACTTC. Its translation is CASSLNTGAAYEQYF.

V and J are TRBV5-1 and TRBJ1-5; 7 positions match TRBD1. Trimming took 1 base from V and 2 from J; bases not matched to a gene: 3. The CDR3 runs 15 residues. Germline values: CDR1 SGHRS, CDR2 YFSETQ. CDR3 nucleotides: TGCGCCAGCAGCTTGACAACAGGGGGCAATCAGCCCCAGCATTTT. Residues: CASSLTTGGNQPQHF.

The J gene is TRBJ1-2, the V gene TRBV2; no definite D call. This CDR3 is built from 13 residues. Trimming pared 5 bases from V and 10 bases from J, leaving 17 bases between. Germline CDR1 SNHLY, CDR2 FYNNEI. As DNA, the CDR3 is TGTGCCAGCAGTCTCGCCGCCTCCACTTACTACACCTTC. Its protein product is CASSLAASTYYTF.

This clone came up many times. V usage is TRBV7-2 and J usage is TRBJ2-7, with D maybe TRBD1 (8 bases). V gave up 4 bases and J gave up 3 bases, with 16 bases separating them. The CDR3 length is 15 residues. Per germline, CDR1 SGHTA and CDR2 FQGNSA. CDR3 coding DNA: TGTGCCAGCAGCTCCGACAGGGGAGGGGTCTACGAGCAGTACTTC. Protein product: CASSSDRGGVYEQYF.

This clone was seen once. The chain employs TRBV30 and TRBJ1-3; 9 bases line up with TRBD1. V dropped 5 bases and J dropped 2; count of bases not matched to a gene: 4. Germline V gives CDR1 GTSNPN, CDR2 SVGIG (reference sequence). The CDR3 length is 14 residues. The CDR3 bases are TGTGCCTGGGGACAGGGGTTGGCTGGAAACACCATATATTTT. It codes for CAWGQGLAGNTIYF.

The rearrangement uses TRBV5-6 and TRBJ1-6, with a tentative D call TRBD1 (5 bases). Per the germline V gene, CDR1 is SGHDT and CDR2 is YYEEEE. V lost 5 bases to trimming and J lost 4 bases, with 13 bases between them. This CDR3 is 15 amino acids long. CDR3 nucleotide sequence: TGTGCCAGCAGACGAGCTGACAGTTATAATTCACCCCTCCACTTT. The encoded protein is CASRRADSYNSPLHF.

The chain employs TRBV7-2 and TRBJ2-4, with 10 bases matching TRBD2. The CDR3 runs to 17 residues. The germline CDR1 and CDR2 sequences are SGHTA and FQGNSA. The trim removed 7 bases at V and 0 bases at J, leaving 9 bases unmatched. CDR3 protein: CASTPVSGGLAKNIQYF. The CDR3 DNA reads TGTGCCAGCACCCCCGTTAGCGGGGGGTTAGCCAAAAACATTCAGTACTTC.

This clone was observed once. The V gene is TRBV27, the J gene TRBJ2-1; 8 nucleotides line up with TRBD1. There are 17 residues in the CDR3. Germline V CDR1 and CDR2: MNHEY, SMNVEV (reference sequence). V trimming: 7 bases; J trimming: 5 bases; junction bases outside the gene matches: 16. As DNA, the CDR3 is TGTGCCAGCATTAGTTACCGCGACAGGGGTGGCCACAATGAGCAGTTCTTC. Its translation is CASISYRDRGGHNEQFF.

This clone occurred once. The CDR3 sequence is CATSDTDSGNQPQHF. For the CDR3, the DNA is TGTGCCACCAGTGACACCGACAGCGGCAATCAGCCCCAGCATTTT. The genes are TRBV24-1 and TRBJ1-5, with a tentative D call TRBD1 (5 bases). This CDR3 is built from 15 residues. V lost 4 bases and J lost 2, with 11 bases in between. Germline CDR1 and CDR2: KGHDR and SFDVKD.

The chain couples TRBV11-2 to TRBJ1-5; 10 bases are shared with TRBD1. Trimming took 1 base from V and 1 from J; bases not matched to a gene: 10. The V gene's germline CDR1 is SGHAT and CDR2 FQNNGV. The CDR3 length is 19 residues. The CDR3 loop reads CASSLGTGGPLNSNQPQHF. In DNA, the CDR3 is TGTGCCAGCAGCTTAGGGACAGGGGGACCCCTTAACAGCAATCAGCCCCAGCATTTT.